These T cell receptor beta chains were read from a single sample in a study of blood T cell repertoires in COVID-19. Only in-frame clones appear in the TCRdb table, and some are missing; sequencing was by immunoSEQ multiplex PCR. The sample consists of 130,000 to 150,000 clones, roughly four fifths of them appearing once. The material sequenced was peripheral blood. The receptors were gathered from a man aged 80 or over with acute or convalescent COVID-19. The CDR3 runs from the conserved cysteine through the conserved F or W. A D gene is named only where the DNA matches it firmly. Clone size is stated in some rows and not others, as once, few, many or a class when expanded.

J: TRBJ1-1
D: NA
size: few
V: TRBV30
DNA: TGTGCCTGGAGTGGCGGAGACACTGAAGCTTTCTTT
CDR3: CAWSGGDTEAFF

J: TRBJ2-5
D: TRBD2
size: NA
V: TRBV7-2
DNA: TGTGCCAGCAGCTTAGGACTAGCGGGGGGCCCTGGTAAGACCCAGTACTTC
CDR3: CASSLGLAGGPGKTQYF

J: TRBJ1-2
D: TRBD1
size: NA
V: TRBV11-2
DNA: TGTGCCAGCAGCTTAGATGGGACAGGGGGCGCCGTCGGCGGAAACTATGGCTACACCTTC
CDR3: CASSLDGTGGAVGGNYGYTF

J: TRBJ1-4
D: TRBD1
size: NA
V: TRBV28
DNA: TGTGCCAGCAGTTCCGCACAGGGGGCAGGTGAAAAACTGTTTTTT
CDR3: CASSSAQGAGEKLFF

J: TRBJ2-1
D: NA
size: NA
V: TRBV7-2
DNA: TGTGCCAGCAGCCAGAACACCTACAATGAGCAGTTCTTC
CDR3: CASSQNTYNEQFF

J: TRBJ1-3
D: TRBD1
size: NA
V: TRBV5-4
DNA: TGTGCCAGCAGCTTGAGACAGGGGGGCGGAAACACCATATATTTT
CDR3: CASSLRQGGGNTIYF

J: TRBJ1-2
D: TRBD1
size: NA
V: TRBV11-2
DNA: TGTGCCAGCAGCCACCTCCTGGGGCAGGGGGCGTATGGCTACACCTTC
CDR3: CASSHLLGQGAYGYTF

J: TRBJ1-2
D: TRBD1
size: NA
V: TRBV6-5
DNA: TGTGCCAGCAATATAGACAGGGGAAACTATGGCTACACCTTC
CDR3: CASNIDRGNYGYTF

J: TRBJ1-5
D: NA
size: NA
V: TRBV9
DNA: TGTGCCAGCAGCGGCAGGGTGGATCAGCCCCAGCATTTT
CDR3: CASSGRVDQPQHF

J: TRBJ2-2
D: TRBD2
size: once
V: TRBV27
DNA: TGTGCCAGCAGGGGGAAAGCCGGACTAGCGGGGGGTTTCACCGGGGAGCTGTTTTTT
CDR3: CASRGKAGLAGGFTGELFF

J: TRBJ2-1
D: NA
size: NA
V: TRBV19
DNA: TGTGCCAGTAGTCGCTCCGCGGGTGAGCAGTTCTTC
CDR3: CASSRSAGEQFF

J: TRBJ2-7
D: NA
size: NA
V: TRBV20-1
DNA: TGCAGTGCCCACTACGAGCAGTACTTC
CDR3: CSAHYEQYF

J: TRBJ1-1
D: NA
size: few
V: TRBV7-9
DNA: TGTGCCAGCAGCTTAGGGGGCAGGGTGATACCTTTCTTT
CDR3: CASSLGGRVIPFF

J: TRBJ1-5
D: TRBD1
size: NA
V: TRBV19
DNA: TGTGCCAGTAGTCCTGTCCAGGGGGCGAATCAGCCCCAGCATTTT
CDR3: CASSPVQGANQPQHF

J: TRBJ2-5
D: NA
size: NA
V: TRBV29-1
DNA: TGCAGCGTTGAAGGGGCAATCCAAGAGACCCAGTACTTC
CDR3: CSVEGAIQETQYF

J: TRBJ2-7
D: TRBD1
size: NA
V: TRBV5-1
DNA: TGCGCCAGCAGCTTGGAGCAGGGGGCTCCCTACGAGCAGTACTTC
CDR3: CASSLEQGAPYEQYF

J: TRBJ2-1
D: NA
size: NA
V: TRBV12-2
DNA: TGTGCAAGTCGCGTGAGAGGGGGTAGGCGGTCCTACAATGAGCAGTTCTTC
CDR3: CASRVRGGRRSYNEQFF

J: TRBJ2-3
D: NA
size: NA
V: TRBV4-1
DNA: TGCGCCAGCAGCCCGAGTCTAGGTTCCGATACGCAGTATTTT
CDR3: CASSPSLGSDTQYF

J: TRBJ1-5
D: TRBD1
size: many
V: TRBV3-1/TRBV3-2
DNA: TGTGCCAGCAGCTACGGACAGGGCATTCAGCCCCAGCATTTT
CDR3: CASSYGQGIQPQHF

J: TRBJ1-1
D: NA
size: few
V: TRBV30
DNA: TGTGCCTGGGGGAAGCATGAAGCTTTCTTT
CDR3: CAWGKHEAFF

J: TRBJ1-6
D: TRBD1
size: NA
V: TRBV2
DNA: TGTGCCACCCAAAAAACCGGACAGGCCAATTCACCCCTCCACTTT
CDR3: CATQKTGQANSPLHF

J: TRBJ2-7
D: TRBD1
size: once
V: TRBV5-4
DNA: TGTGCCAGCAGCTCGGGGACAGGGCTAGACTACGAGCAGTACTTC
CDR3: CASSSGTGLDYEQYF

J: TRBJ1-2
D: NA
size: few
V: TRBV10-3
DNA: TGTGCCATCAGTGAGTCCGGGAAGTCTGGCTACACCTTC
CDR3: CAISESGKSGYTF

J: TRBJ2-7
D: NA
size: NA
V: TRBV6-1
DNA: TGTGCCAGCAGTGAAATCTACTACGAGCAGTACTTC
CDR3: CASSEIYYEQYF

J: TRBJ1-5
D: NA
size: NA
V: TRBV30
DNA: TGTGCCTGGAGTAGACAGGCGGACGGGCCCCAGCATTTT
CDR3: CAWSRQADGPQHF

J: TRBJ2-5
D: TRBD1
size: NA
V: TRBV5-1
DNA: TGCGCCAGCAGCCCCGGACAGGAAAAAGAGACCCAGTACTTC
CDR3: CASSPGQEKETQYF

J: TRBJ1-1
D: NA
size: NA
V: TRBV6-6
DNA: TGTGCCAGCAGTTACTCGGGGGAGGACACTGAAGCTTTCTTT
CDR3: CASSYSGEDTEAFF